Listed here are 19 T cell receptor beta chains from one sample, sequenced in a study of control samples from healthy donors and cancer patients. Assay: immunoSEQ multiplex PCR; the TCRdb copy retains only in-frame clones and omits some. The data hold around 130,000 clones, with around nine tenths observed a single time. Material: blood. Receptor source: a man aged 45-65 years in good health.

The CDR3 region has the DNA TGTGCCAGCAGCTCAACAGGGATCAATTACGTGGAGCAGTTCTTC. Its protein is CASSSTGINYVEQFF. The chain couples TRBV7-9 to TRBJ2-1, with a weak D call TRBD1 (6 bases). CDR3 length equals 15 residues. V lost 4 bases, J lost 10 bases, and 20 bases lay in between. Germline lookup yields CDR1 SEHNR and CDR2 FQNEAQ (reference sequence).

The chain combines TRBV9 with TRBJ1-3, with TRBD1 matching over 9 bases. Germline V lookup: CDR1 SGDLS, CDR2 YYNGEE. V lost 4 bases to trimming and J lost 0 bases; unmatched junction nucleotides: 2. The CDR3 is 15 amino acids. The DNA of the CDR3 is TGTGCCAGCAGCTGGGGACAGGGCTCTGGAAACACCATATATTTT. Translation: CASSWGQGSGNTIYF.

The V and J genes are TRBV11-2 and TRBJ2-5, with unresolved D. The CDR3 has 17 residues. Between the trimmed V and J ends, which lost 4 bases and 2 bases, there was a span of 20 bases. Per germline, CDR1 SGHAT and CDR2 FQNNGV. The CDR3 is CASSSSSGPSRQETQYF. In DNA, the CDR3 is TGTGCCAGCAGCTCCTCTTCAGGACCCTCCCGGCAAGAGACCCAGTACTTC.

This chain connects TRBV3-1 (or the pseudogene TRBV3-2) to TRBJ1-4; 9 bases fit TRBD1. The CDR3 totals 16 residues. The germline CDR1 and CDR2 sequences are LGHDT and YNNKEL (reference sequence). The J segment lost 8 bases and the V segment lost 2 bases, leaving 9 bases of the junction unmatched. The CDR3 spells CASSQKTGGLREKLFF. The CDR3 region has the DNA TGTGCCAGCAGCCAAAAAACAGGGGGCTTGAGGGAAAAACTGTTTTTT.

This chain uses TRBV7-9 with TRBJ1-4; TRBD1 aligns across 9 bases. CDR1 SEHNR and CDR2 FQNEAQ come from the germline V gene (reference sequence). CDR3 length: 14 residues. V was pared by 1 base and J by 8 bases, with 2 bases of the junction left unmatched. The CDR3 loop is CASSLDTGGEKLFF. As DNA, the CDR3 is TGTGCCAGCAGCTTAGACACAGGGGGCGAAAAACTGTTTTTT.

This clone was picked up one time. V is TRBV29-1 and J is TRBJ1-1, with D uncertain. The germline V gene encodes CDR1 SQVTM and CDR2 ANQGSEA. Trimming left V 5 bases short and J 5 bases short, with 12 bases between. The CDR3 contains 12 residues. DNA for the CDR3: TGCAGCGTTCTGCGAGGTAAGACTGAAGCTTTCTTT. Its protein product is CSVLRGKTEAFF. Using reference TRBV29-1 and TRBJ1-1 for the parts outside the CDR3, the full variable domain is SAVISQKPSRDICQRGTSLTIQCQVDSQVTMMFWYRQQPGQSLTLIATANQGSEATYESGFVIDKFPISRPNLTFSTLTVSNMSPEDSSIYLCSVLRGKTEAFFGQGTRLTVV.

This chain joins TRBV28 and TRBJ2-5, with D unresolved. Trimming took off 5 bases at V and 4 bases at J, with 14 bases between the two ends. The CDR3 loop spans 14 amino acids. Per germline, CDR1 MDHEN and CDR2 SYDVKM. The CDR3 spells CASSEPLRVETQYF. Written as DNA, the CDR3 is TGTGCCAGCAGTGAACCCCTCCGGGTAGAGACCCAGTACTTC.

The chain is built from TRBV5-6 and TRBJ2-5, with TRBD1 matching 7 bases. The CDR3 sequence is 14 residues long. V lost 4 bases, J lost 1 base, and 4 bases stayed unmatched. Germline V CDR1 and CDR2: SGHDT, YYEEEE. CDR3 nucleotides: TGTGCCAGCAGCAGTGGGGACAGCCAAGAGACCCAGTACTTC. Translated, it gives CASSSGDSQETQYF.

A few counts support this clone. The identical CDR3 is also encoded by other nucleotide sequences in the sample. V is TRBV5-4 and J is TRBJ1-2; D unclear. The CDR3 length is 13 residues. Between the trimmed V and J ends, which lost 1 base and 8 bases, there was a span of 12 bases. The germline V gene has CDR1 SGHNT and CDR2 YYREEE (reference sequence). The CDR3 DNA reads as TGTGCCAGCAGCTTGCCTCGGGGTTCGGGCTACACCTTC. This translates into CASSLPRGSGYTF.

The chain combines TRBV2 with TRBJ2-5; 8 bases line up with TRBD2. Unmatched junction bases numbered 9, after V lost 7 bases and J lost 5 bases. Germline CDR1 is SNHLY and CDR2 is FYNNEI. The CDR3 totals 14 residues. The CDR3 is CASMATRGGETQYF. CDR3 DNA sequence: TGTGCCAGCATGGCTACTCGGGGGGGGGAGACCCAGTACTTC.

This chain joins TRBV6-6 and TRBJ1-1, with 7 bases identical to TRBD1. The CDR3 is 12 residues long. Germline CDR1 MNHNY, CDR2 SVGAGI (reference sequence). J gave up 8 bases and V 5 bases, and 5 bases lay outside the gene matches. The CDR3 nucleotides read TGTGCCAGCAGTACGACAGGGTGGGAAGCTTTCTTT. Its protein product is CASSTTGWEAFF.

This clone appeared a few times. The chain links TRBV6-1 to TRBJ2-7; 10 bases agree with TRBD1. Per the germline V gene, CDR1 is MNHNS and CDR2 is SASEGT. The CDR3 is 15 amino acids. V gave up 0 bases and J gave up 4 bases; unmatched junction bases: 3. The CDR3 DNA sequence: TGTGCCAGCAGTGAAGCAGGGACAGGGGCGTACGAGCAGTACTTC. This encodes CASSEAGTGAYEQYF.

The chain uses TRBV21-1 and TRBJ2-3; the table's TRBD2 call for D was not verified on the DNA. TRBV21-1 is reported as a pseudogene. The CDR3 is 16 amino acids. The CDR3, as DNA: TGTGCCAGCAGCAACGAACGGGACTTAGCCCCAGATACGCAGTATTTT. This codes for CASSNERDLAPDTQYF.

The J gene is TRBJ2-5, the V gene TRBV15; D may be TRBD2 (6 bases). Trimming shortened V by 0 bases and J by 5 bases, and 10 bases separated the two germline ends. CDR1 and CDR2 (germline): LNHNV, YYDKDF (reference sequence). This CDR3 comprises 14 residues. CDR3 DNA: TGTGCCACCAGCAGAGATACGGGGGACGAGACCCAGTACTTC. Amino acids: CATSRDTGDETQYF. Full variable domain (outside the CDR3, taken from reference TRBV15 and TRBJ2-5): DAMVIQNPRYQVTQFGKPVTLSCSQTLNHNVMYWYQQKSSQAPKLLFHYYDKDFNNEADTPDNFQSRRPNTSFCFLDIRSPGLGDTAMYLCATSRDTGDETQYFGPGTRLLVL.

The V and J genes are TRBV30 and TRBJ2-2; 13 bases line up with TRBD2. V dropped 5 bases and J dropped 4; count of bases not matched to a gene: 4. Germline V gene sequence: CDR1 GTSNPN, CDR2 SVGIG (reference sequence). The CDR3 has 15 amino acids. The CDR3 loop reads CAWGGLAGSTGELFF. The DNA for the CDR3 is TGTGCCTGGGGGGGACTAGCGGGGTCCACCGGGGAGCTGTTTTTT.

The chain employs TRBV3-1 (or the pseudogene TRBV3-2) and TRBJ2-1; no reliable D call. Trimming removed 1 base from V and 8 bases from J, with 12 bases in between. The length of the CDR3 is 14 residues. The germline gives CDR1 LGHDT, CDR2 YNNKEL (reference sequence). CDR3 protein: CASSQALERDEQFF. The CDR3 DNA reads as TGTGCCAGCAGCCAAGCCTTGGAGCGCGATGAGCAGTTCTTC.

The chain carries TRBV5-8 and TRBJ2-7; possible D gene TRBD2, 7 bases. Germline values: CDR1 SGHTS, CDR2 YDEGEE. The germline V and J ends were trimmed by 5 bases and 3 bases, with 18 bases remaining between them. The CDR3 loop spans 15 amino acids. The CDR3 nucleotides read TGTGCCAGCAGGCGAGGGGGGGGCGGATACTACGAGCAGTACTTC. It codes for CASRRGGGGYYEQYF.

V gene TRBV29-1 combines with J gene TRBJ1-2, with D tentatively TRBD1 (6 bases). The CDR3 has 12 amino acids. V lost 3 bases, J lost 6 bases, and 11 bases lay in between. Germline V gene data show CDR1 as SQVTM and CDR2 as ANQGSEA. Here the CDR3 DNA reads TGCAGCGTTGAGGAAGGGGGAGATGGCTACACCTTC. Protein product: CSVEEGGDGYTF.

This chain links TRBV25-1 with TRBJ1-6; the match to TRBD1 covers 7 bases. There are 14 residues in the CDR3. Trimming took 5 bases from V and 8 from J; bases not matched to a gene: 6. The V gene's germline CDR1 is MGHDK and CDR2 SYGVNS. The CDR3: CASSKWDSYSPLHF. The CDR3 DNA sequence: TGTGCCAGCAGTAAATGGGACAGTTATTCACCCCTCCACTTT.